The present T cell receptor beta chain was sequenced within a study of patients and donors after allogeneic stem cell transplantation. TCRdb used MiXCR to reprocess the RT-PCR reads, holding one entry per CDR3 protein. The sample contains about 150,000 distinct CDR3 sequences, 30% to 45% of which appear only once. Source material: blood, either unsorted or a sorted T cell fraction (not recorded which). The sequence was obtained from a human donor who was either an allogeneic HSCT recipient or a stem cell or donor lymphocyte infusion donor (not recorded which). It is not recorded whose cells these are; they may come from a transplant donor.

This CDR3 reads CASSQDGDTEAFF. Written as DNA, the CDR3 is TGTGCCAGCAGCCAAGATGGGGACACTGAAGCTTTCTTT. The chain joins TRBV12-3 or TRBV12-4 to TRBJ1-1; no reliable D call. V lost 6 bases, J lost 3 bases, and 11 bases lay in between. The CDR3 covers 13 residues.